A selection of T cell receptor beta chains follows, all from one sample in a study of blood T cell repertoires in COVID-19. TCRdb's copy holds only in-frame clones and misses some; the assay was immunoSEQ multiplex PCR. The sample consists of about 280,000 clones, about 85% of them appearing once. The sequenced sample was peripheral blood. The receptors here all came from a human donor in a cohort sampled during active COVID-19. Both conserved end residues are part of each CDR3. The D gene is left open where the match is weak. Part of the rows lack a size; the others show once, few, many or a class for expanded clones.

D | J | size | V | CDR3 | DNA
- | TRBJ1-6 | - | TRBV27 | CASSYGERTPLHF | TGTGCCAGCAGTTACGGGGAAAGGACACCCCTCCACTTT
TRBD1 | TRBJ2-7 | - | TRBV3-1/TRBV3-2 | CASSQAHRGDKQYF | TGTGCCAGCAGCCAAGCTCACAGGGGCGACAAGCAGTACTTC
- | TRBJ1-2 | - | TRBV7-2 | CASSLRDSESYGYTF | TGTGCCAGCAGCTTAAGAGACAGCGAATCCTATGGCTACACCTTC
TRBD1 | TRBJ2-7 | - | TRBV19 | CASSIRDRGQYEQYF | TGTGCCAGTAGTATCCGGGACAGGGGGCAGTACGAGCAGTACTTC
- | TRBJ2-5 | - | TRBV7-9 | CASSLAGVGETQYF | TGTGCCAGCAGCTTAGCGGGAGTGGGAGAGACCCAGTACTTC
TRBD1 | TRBJ2-3 | - | TRBV19 | CASSIQGQGDTQYF | TGTGCCAGTAGTATTCAGGGACAGGGGGATACGCAGTATTTT
- | TRBJ1-6 | - | TRBV18 | CASSPTGGPPLHF | TGTGCCAGCTCACCCACGGGGGGCCCACCCCTCCACTTT
- | TRBJ1-4 | - | TRBV9 | CASSVGRRATNEKLFF | TGTGCCAGCAGCGTAGGACGACGGGCAACTAATGAAAAACTGTTTTTT
- | TRBJ1-1 | - | TRBV7-9 | CASSRGATEAFF | TGTGCCAGCAGCAGGGGAGCCACTGAAGCTTTCTTT
- | TRBJ2-4 | - | TRBV19 | CASRDISVNIQYF | TGTGCCAGTAGAGACATTTCCGTAAACATTCAGTACTTC
TRBD1 | TRBJ1-4 | - | TRBV6-5 | CASRRTGVGEKLFF | TGTGCCAGCAGAAGGACAGGGGTTGGTGAAAAACTGTTTTTT
- | TRBJ1-4 | - | TRBV3-1/TRBV3-2 | CASSQVGGYEKLFF | TGTGCCAGCAGCCAAGTTGGGGGGTATGAAAAACTGTTTTTT
TRBD1 | TRBJ1-2 | - | TRBV14 | CASSRTGGVNYGYTF | TGTGCCAGCAGCAGAACAGGGGGCGTGAACTATGGCTACACCTTC
TRBD1 | TRBJ1-2 | - | TRBV18 | CASSPQITGDGPYGYTF | TGTGCCAGCTCACCCCAAATTACAGGGGACGGGCCTTATGGCTACACCTTC
TRBD1 | TRBJ2-1 | - | TRBV3-1/TRBV3-2 | CASRQTGTGNEQFF | TGTGCCAGCAGACAGACCGGGACAGGGAATGAGCAGTTCTTC
- | TRBJ1-2 | - | TRBV7-2 | CASSLDTGSYGYTF | TGTGCCAGCAGCTTAGATACAGGATCCTATGGCTACACCTTC
TRBD2 | TRBJ2-1 | - | TRBV6-2/TRBV6-3 | CASSNPYTSGRRSYNEQFF | TGTGCCAGCAGTAACCCATATACTAGCGGGAGGCGCTCCTACAATGAGCAGTTCTTC
- | TRBJ2-7 | few | TRBV11-2 | CASSLDVSGAPYEQYF | TGTGCCAGCAGCTTAGATGTAAGCGGCGCCCCCTACGAGCAGTACTTC
TRBD1 | TRBJ2-2 | - | TRBV7-9 | CASSALRQGNTGELFF | TGTGCCAGCAGCGCCCTACGACAGGGTAACACCGGGGAGCTGTTTTTT
TRBD1 | TRBJ1-2 | - | TRBV5-1 | CASSLGQGNYGYTF | TGCGCCAGCAGCTTAGGACAGGGAAACTATGGCTACACCTTC
TRBD1 | TRBJ2-7 | - | TRBV7-9 | CASSFEGASYEQYF | TGTGCCAGCAGCTTCGAGGGGGCCTCCTACGAGCAGTACTTC
- | TRBJ1-1 | few | TRBV20-1 | CSAPGVAEAFF | TGCAGTGCCCCGGGGGTGGCTGAAGCTTTCTTT
- | TRBJ2-7 | - | TRBV11-2 | CASSFGERGEQYF | TGTGCCAGCAGCTTTGGGGAACGGGGCGAGCAGTACTTC